The clone carrying this T cell receptor beta chain was found a few times. What it binds is unknown. The data originate from a study of cytomegalovirus exposure and HLA in healthy donors. General study results and limits: Earlier analysis looked at TCR beta V segments, and most were productive about 87% or about 30% of the time. Overall, about 160 TCR beta chains were annotated as cytomegalovirus-associated.

The PCR ran on 60 Vbeta and 13 Jbeta primers. Authors' methods: As a later analysis found, there were 70 million to 90 million unique TCR beta chains, of which 8.5 million to 13 million were shared. The protocol was immunoSEQ multiplex PCR, while the TCRdb copy is restricted to in-frame clones and leaves out a portion. That table supplies the V and J calls and clone size; D and trimming were determined from the DNA. The sample has 100,000 to 120,000 clones; approximately 12% are singletons. The CDR3 runs 17 residues. V gave up 1 base and J gave up 7 bases, with 22 bases separating them. Per the germline V gene, CDR1 is SGHTA and CDR2 is FQGNSA.

The source material was PBMCs. The TCR was taken from a man between 35 and 55 years old in good health and CMV-seropositive. This chain uses TRBV7-2 with TRBJ1-2; D remains unclear. The CDR3 loop is CASSLEGFLTKEGGYTF. The CDR3 DNA reads TGTGCCAGCAGCTTAGAGGGTTTTTTAACAAAAGAGGGTGGCTACACCTTC.